Listed below are T cell receptor beta chains from one sample, sequenced in a study of cytomegalovirus exposure and HLA in healthy donors. This table comes from immunoSEQ multiplex PCR, and its TCRdb copy is limited to in-frame clones, with some not included. The sample has roughly 120,000 clones, 79% seen once. The source material was PBMCs. These TCRs come from a young woman in good health and CMV-seropositive. Each CDR3 is given with its conserved first and last residue. Fields, in order: clone size, J gene, CDR3 length, V gene, D gene, CDR3 DNA, CDR3 protein. A D gene is named only where the DNA matches it firmly. Clone size is shown for a subset of rows, as once, few, many or a class of expanded clone.

abundance: -
j_gene: TRBJ1-2
len: 14
v_gene: TRBV27
d_gene: -
CDR3nt: TGTGCCAGCAGTTTATCGCGGGGGGCGGATGGCTACACCTTC
CDR3aa: CASSLSRGADGYTF

abundance: -
j_gene: TRBJ2-5
len: 13
v_gene: TRBV27
d_gene: TRBD2
CDR3nt: TGTGCCAGCAGTCCCGCGGGGGTCGAGACCCAGTACTTC
CDR3aa: CASSPAGVETQYF

abundance: -
j_gene: TRBJ1-3
len: 15
v_gene: TRBV5-1
d_gene: -
CDR3nt: TGCGCCAGCCGCCAAAGGACAGACTCTGGAAACACCATATATTTT
CDR3aa: CASRQRTDSGNTIYF

abundance: -
j_gene: TRBJ1-1
len: 14
v_gene: TRBV5-4
d_gene: -
CDR3nt: TGTGCCAGCAGCTCGGCCGGGGGGGACACTGAAGCTTTCTTT
CDR3aa: CASSSAGGDTEAFF

abundance: few
j_gene: TRBJ2-1
len: 15
v_gene: TRBV6-1
d_gene: -
CDR3nt: TGTGCCAGCAGTGAGCACCTTTCGGCCTACAATGAGCAGTTCTTC
CDR3aa: CASSEHLSAYNEQFF

abundance: -
j_gene: TRBJ2-7
len: 13
v_gene: TRBV29-1
d_gene: TRBD1
CDR3nt: TGCAGCGTGGGGACAGGGAGTACCTACGAGCAGTACTTC
CDR3aa: CSVGTGSTYEQYF

abundance: -
j_gene: TRBJ2-7
len: 15
v_gene: TRBV5-1
d_gene: -
CDR3nt: TGCGCCAGCAGCTTGGGGGCAGGGGACTCCTACGAGCAGTACTTC
CDR3aa: CASSLGAGDSYEQYF

abundance: -
j_gene: TRBJ2-3
len: 16
v_gene: TRBV11-3
d_gene: -
CDR3nt: TGTGCCAGCGGCCCTTCGGGGGTCGGGTACACAGATACGCAGTATTTT
CDR3aa: CASGPSGVGYTDTQYF

abundance: -
j_gene: TRBJ2-7
len: 15
v_gene: TRBV9
d_gene: TRBD1
CDR3nt: TGTGCCAGCAGCGTGGCGACAGGGGTTACCTACGAGCAGTACTTC
CDR3aa: CASSVATGVTYEQYF

abundance: -
j_gene: TRBJ2-7
len: 13
v_gene: TRBV5-1
d_gene: -
CDR3nt: TGCGCCAGCAGCGAGACAGGCACTGGCGAGCAGTACTTC
CDR3aa: CASSETGTGEQYF

abundance: -
j_gene: TRBJ1-2
len: 14
v_gene: TRBV11-2
d_gene: -
CDR3nt: TGTGCCAGCAGCCATACAGGGAGCCTCGATGGCTACACCTTC
CDR3aa: CASSHTGSLDGYTF

abundance: -
j_gene: TRBJ2-2
len: 15
v_gene: TRBV19
d_gene: TRBD2
CDR3nt: TGTGCCACCCACGATCTAGCGGGAGGGCCAGGGGAGCTGTTTTTT
CDR3aa: CATHDLAGGPGELFF

abundance: few
j_gene: TRBJ1-1
len: 11
v_gene: TRBV19
d_gene: -
CDR3nt: TGTGCCACCATCAGGGGCCGTGAAGCTTTCTTT
CDR3aa: CATIRGREAFF

abundance: -
j_gene: TRBJ2-2
len: 16
v_gene: TRBV6-5
d_gene: -
CDR3nt: TGTGCCAGCAGTTCCCCACCCAGGGCAAACACCGGGGAGCTGTTTTTT
CDR3aa: CASSSPPRANTGELFF

abundance: -
j_gene: TRBJ1-1
len: 15
v_gene: TRBV5-1
d_gene: -
CDR3nt: TGCGCCAGCAGCTTGGCCGACACCATGAACACTGAAGCTTTCTTT
CDR3aa: CASSLADTMNTEAFF

abundance: -
j_gene: TRBJ1-5
len: 15
v_gene: TRBV28
d_gene: -
CDR3nt: TGTGCCAGCATGGGGAGGACGCTCCGAGGGGAGCCCCAGCATTTT
CDR3aa: CASMGRTLRGEPQHF

abundance: -
j_gene: TRBJ1-2
len: 15
v_gene: TRBV30
d_gene: TRBD1
CDR3nt: TGTGCCTGGAGCGGCACAGGGGAAGGAAACTATGGCTACACCTTC
CDR3aa: CAWSGTGEGNYGYTF

abundance: -
j_gene: TRBJ1-1
len: 14
v_gene: TRBV2
d_gene: -
CDR3nt: TGTGCCAGCAGCAACCGATGGCGGAGGGGTGAAGCTTTCTTT
CDR3aa: CASSNRWRRGEAFF

abundance: few
j_gene: TRBJ1-2
len: 13
v_gene: TRBV6-1
d_gene: TRBD1
CDR3nt: TGTGCCTTACGGGACAGGGGGCGATATGGCTACACCTTC
CDR3aa: CALRDRGRYGYTF

abundance: -
j_gene: TRBJ2-1
len: 12
v_gene: TRBV28
d_gene: -
CDR3nt: TGTGCCAGCAGTTTAGAGGTCGGTGAGCAGTTCTTC
CDR3aa: CASSLEVGEQFF

abundance: -
j_gene: TRBJ2-4
len: 17
v_gene: TRBV9
d_gene: -
CDR3nt: TGTGCCAGCAGCGCTTTCGACAGTGCCTTAGCCAAAAACATTCAGTGCTTC
CDR3aa: CASSAFDSALAKNIQCF

abundance: once
j_gene: TRBJ2-4
len: 17
v_gene: TRBV4-1
d_gene: -
CDR3nt: TGCGCCAGCAGCCAAGATCTAGGAGGGTCATACTTGGACATTCAGTACTTC
CDR3aa: CASSQDLGGSYLDIQYF

abundance: -
j_gene: TRBJ2-7
len: 15
v_gene: TRBV4-1
d_gene: TRBD1
CDR3nt: TGCGCCAGCAGCCCCGCCGGGGACAGCCCTTACGAGCAGTACTTC
CDR3aa: CASSPAGDSPYEQYF

abundance: -
j_gene: TRBJ1-4
len: 15
v_gene: TRBV28
d_gene: TRBD1
CDR3nt: TGTGCCAGCACCCTCCCGGGACAGGGTCGTGAAAAACTGTTTTTT
CDR3aa: CASTLPGQGREKLFF

abundance: -
j_gene: TRBJ1-4
len: 15
v_gene: TRBV9
d_gene: -
CDR3nt: TGTGCCAGCAGCGTAGGCGTTGCAACTAATGAAAAACTGTTTTTT
CDR3aa: CASSVGVATNEKLFF

abundance: -
j_gene: TRBJ2-7
len: 13
v_gene: TRBV2
d_gene: TRBD2
CDR3nt: TGTGCCAGCAGTGAAATCGGGGGGACCGAGCAGTACTTC
CDR3aa: CASSEIGGTEQYF

abundance: -
j_gene: TRBJ2-7
len: 16
v_gene: TRBV6-6
d_gene: -
CDR3nt: TGTGCCAGCAGTTACCTTCACGGTCGAAGTCCCTACGAGCAGTACTTC
CDR3aa: CASSYLHGRSPYEQYF

abundance: -
j_gene: TRBJ1-5
len: 14
v_gene: TRBV7-9
d_gene: -
CDR3nt: TGTGCCAGCAGCTTAGCGGGGGGAGAGGAGCCCCAGCATTTT
CDR3aa: CASSLAGGEEPQHF

abundance: -
j_gene: TRBJ2-7
len: 12
v_gene: TRBV19
d_gene: -
CDR3nt: TGTGCCACTAAGGCGAGCGGCTACGAGCAGTACTTC
CDR3aa: CATKASGYEQYF

abundance: -
j_gene: TRBJ2-5
len: 17
v_gene: TRBV27
d_gene: TRBD2
CDR3nt: TGTGCCAGCAGTTTAATCCCCCAACTAGCGTACCAAGAGACCCAGTACTTC
CDR3aa: CASSLIPQLAYQETQYF

abundance: once
j_gene: TRBJ1-1
len: 14
v_gene: TRBV2
d_gene: -
CDR3nt: TGTGCCAGCAGTGAACAGGGGCGCAGCACAGAAGCTTTCTTT
CDR3aa: CASSEQGRSTEAFF

abundance: few
j_gene: TRBJ2-1
len: 16
v_gene: TRBV30
d_gene: -
CDR3nt: TGTGCCTGGAGTGTGAAGGGAGCGTCCCGGTGGGATGAGCAGTTCTTC
CDR3aa: CAWSVKGASRWDEQFF

abundance: -
j_gene: TRBJ1-1
len: 13
v_gene: TRBV7-9
d_gene: -
CDR3nt: TGTTCCAGCAGTTTAAAGGGGGGGACTGAAGCTTTCTTT
CDR3aa: CSSSLKGGTEAFF

abundance: -
j_gene: TRBJ2-1
len: 16
v_gene: TRBV5-4
d_gene: -
CDR3nt: TGTGCCAGCAGCTTGGGGTTAGCGAGCTCCTACAATGAGCAGTTCTTC
CDR3aa: CASSLGLASSYNEQFF

abundance: few
j_gene: TRBJ2-2
len: 17
v_gene: TRBV4-1
d_gene: TRBD2
CDR3nt: TGCGCCAGCAGCCAAGCGGGGACTAGCGGGTCCACCGGGGAGCTGTTTTTT
CDR3aa: CASSQAGTSGSTGELFF

abundance: -
j_gene: TRBJ2-2
len: 18
v_gene: TRBV5-1
d_gene: TRBD1
CDR3nt: TGCGCCAGCAGCACGGACAGGGTAGAAGAACTCAACACCGGGGAGCTGTTTTTT
CDR3aa: CASSTDRVEELNTGELFF

abundance: -
j_gene: TRBJ1-2
len: 15
v_gene: TRBV11-2
d_gene: TRBD1
CDR3nt: TGTGCCAGCAGCCGGGACAGGGGAATCAACTATGGCTACACCTTC
CDR3aa: CASSRDRGINYGYTF

abundance: -
j_gene: TRBJ1-2
len: 14
v_gene: TRBV19
d_gene: -
CDR3nt: TGTGCCAGTACCTCGAGGGGGGGCGGCTATGGCTACACCTTC
CDR3aa: CASTSRGGGYGYTF

abundance: -
j_gene: TRBJ2-1
len: 16
v_gene: TRBV7-9
d_gene: -
CDR3nt: TGTGCCAGCAGCTTAGTATTCGGGAGCTCCTACAATGAGCAGTTCTTC
CDR3aa: CASSLVFGSSYNEQFF

abundance: -
j_gene: TRBJ2-5
len: 15
v_gene: TRBV5-5
d_gene: -
CDR3nt: TGTGCCAGCAGCTGGGGGGATTGGGCCCAAGAGACCCAGTACTTC
CDR3aa: CASSWGDWAQETQYF

abundance: once
j_gene: TRBJ2-5
len: 18
v_gene: TRBV30
d_gene: TRBD2
CDR3nt: TGTGCCTGGAGATTCCTCAGGGGGACTAGCGCCCGAGATGGGACCCAGTACTTC
CDR3aa: CAWRFLRGTSARDGTQYF

abundance: -
j_gene: TRBJ1-1
len: 14
v_gene: TRBV7-6
d_gene: TRBD1
CDR3nt: TGTGCCAGCAGCTTAGGGGACAGGAACACTGAAGCTTTCTTT
CDR3aa: CASSLGDRNTEAFF

abundance: once
j_gene: TRBJ1-4
len: 14
v_gene: TRBV9
d_gene: -
CDR3nt: TGTGCCAGCAGCGTAGAAGGGGCTAATGAAAAACTGTTTTTT
CDR3aa: CASSVEGANEKLFF

abundance: -
j_gene: TRBJ1-2
len: 15
v_gene: TRBV11-3
d_gene: TRBD1
CDR3nt: TGTGCCAGCAGCCCGCGGACAGGGGGCGCGATTGGCTACACCTTC
CDR3aa: CASSPRTGGAIGYTF

abundance: -
j_gene: TRBJ1-1
len: 16
v_gene: TRBV19
d_gene: -
CDR3nt: TGTGCCAGTAGTACAGGGTTTCAACGTATGAACACTGAAGCTTTCTTT
CDR3aa: CASSTGFQRMNTEAFF

abundance: -
j_gene: TRBJ1-2
len: 14
v_gene: TRBV9
d_gene: -
CDR3nt: TGTGCCAGCAGCGAAACAGGGACTAACTATGGCTACACCTTC
CDR3aa: CASSETGTNYGYTF

abundance: -
j_gene: TRBJ1-1
len: 16
v_gene: TRBV5-1
d_gene: TRBD1
CDR3nt: TGCGCCAGCAGCCTGGGGACAGGGACCATGAACACTGAAGCTTTCTTT
CDR3aa: CASSLGTGTMNTEAFF

abundance: -
j_gene: TRBJ2-7
len: 15
v_gene: TRBV4-1
d_gene: TRBD2
CDR3nt: TGCGCCAGCAGCCCCCTAGCTCTAGCGGATTACGAGCAGTACTTC
CDR3aa: CASSPLALADYEQYF

abundance: -
j_gene: TRBJ1-2
len: 14
v_gene: TRBV7-9
d_gene: TRBD1
CDR3nt: TGTGCCAGCAGCCTACAGGGGGCGGACTATGGCTACACCTTC
CDR3aa: CASSLQGADYGYTF

abundance: -
j_gene: TRBJ1-5
len: 14
v_gene: TRBV19
d_gene: TRBD1
CDR3nt: TGTGCCAGTAGTAGGACAGGAGGGAATCAGCCCCAGCATTTT
CDR3aa: CASSRTGGNQPQHF

abundance: -
j_gene: TRBJ1-5
len: 13
v_gene: TRBV19
d_gene: -
CDR3nt: TGTGCCAGTAGTATAGAAGCGGCGGGAACCCAGCATTTT
CDR3aa: CASSIEAAGTQHF

abundance: -
j_gene: TRBJ1-3
len: 21
v_gene: TRBV5-1
d_gene: -
CDR3nt: TGCGCCAGCAGCCCTGCAGTTATGGGTTACCCAGGGAAATACTCTGGAAACACCATATATTTT
CDR3aa: CASSPAVMGYPGKYSGNTIYF

abundance: -
j_gene: TRBJ2-1
len: 13
v_gene: TRBV5-1
d_gene: -
CDR3nt: TGCGCCAGCAGCTTGATGCAGCAGGTGGAGCAGTTCTTC
CDR3aa: CASSLMQQVEQFF

abundance: -
j_gene: TRBJ2-2
len: 15
v_gene: TRBV7-8
d_gene: -
CDR3nt: TGTGCCAGCAGCTCGACGCAGGGTTTCACCGGGGAGCTGTTTTTT
CDR3aa: CASSSTQGFTGELFF

abundance: -
j_gene: TRBJ2-5
len: 16
v_gene: TRBV7-9
d_gene: TRBD2
CDR3nt: TGTGCCAGCAGCTTCCGACTAGCGGAGCCCCAAGAGACCCAGTACTTC
CDR3aa: CASSFRLAEPQETQYF

abundance: -
j_gene: TRBJ1-2
len: 14
v_gene: TRBV5-1
d_gene: -
CDR3nt: TGCGCCAGCAGCTCACAGGGTTCCGTCTATGGCTACACCTTC
CDR3aa: CASSSQGSVYGYTF

abundance: -
j_gene: TRBJ1-5
len: 16
v_gene: TRBV9
d_gene: -
CDR3nt: TGTGCCAGCAGCGTAGGCCCCCAGCAGGGCAATCAGCCCCAGCATTTT
CDR3aa: CASSVGPQQGNQPQHF

abundance: -
j_gene: TRBJ2-4
len: 14
v_gene: TRBV25-1
d_gene: -
CDR3nt: TGTGCCAGCAGTGACCGCGGGGTCAAAAACATTCAGTACTTC
CDR3aa: CASSDRGVKNIQYF

abundance: -
j_gene: TRBJ1-2
len: 12
v_gene: TRBV15
d_gene: TRBD1
CDR3nt: TGTGCCACCAGCATACAGGGGAGCGGCTACACCTTC
CDR3aa: CATSIQGSGYTF

abundance: -
j_gene: TRBJ2-3
len: 14
v_gene: TRBV2
d_gene: TRBD1
CDR3nt: TGTGCCAGCAGGGATCTTGACAGGGGGAATACGCAGTATTTT
CDR3aa: CASRDLDRGNTQYF